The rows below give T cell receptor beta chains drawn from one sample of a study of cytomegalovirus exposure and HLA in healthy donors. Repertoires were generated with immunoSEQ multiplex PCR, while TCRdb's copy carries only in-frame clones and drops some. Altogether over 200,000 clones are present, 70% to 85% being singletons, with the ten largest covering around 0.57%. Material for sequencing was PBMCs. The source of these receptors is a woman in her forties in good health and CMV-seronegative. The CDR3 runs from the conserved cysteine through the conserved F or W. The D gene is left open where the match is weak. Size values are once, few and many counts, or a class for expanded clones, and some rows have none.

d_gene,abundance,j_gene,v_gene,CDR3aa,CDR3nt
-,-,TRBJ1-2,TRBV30,CAWSVATGQGYTF,TGTGCCTGGAGTGTCGCTACAGGGCAAGGCTACACCTTC
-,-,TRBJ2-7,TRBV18,CASSPIGESSYEQYF,TGTGCCAGCTCACCAATAGGAGAGTCTTCCTACGAGCAGTACTTC
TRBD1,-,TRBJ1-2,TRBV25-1,CASRGTGINGYTF,TGTGCCAGCAGGGGGACAGGGATTAATGGCTACACCTTC
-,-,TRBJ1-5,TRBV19,CASSFLEGNQPQHF,TGTGCCAGTAGTTTCCTAGAGGGAAATCAGCCCCAGCATTTT
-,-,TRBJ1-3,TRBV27,CASSLGTLYCSGNTIYF,TGTGCCAGCAGTTTAGGGACACTCTATTGCTCTGGAAACACCATATATTTT
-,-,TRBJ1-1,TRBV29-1,CSALGGKGTEAFF,TGCAGCGCCCTTGGGGGCAAGGGCACTGAAGCTTTCTTT
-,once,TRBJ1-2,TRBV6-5,CASTPTLTNYGYTF,TGTGCCAGCACCCCTACCCTCACTAACTATGGCTACACCTTC
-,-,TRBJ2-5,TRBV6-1,CASSAYLELQETQYF,TGTGCCAGCAGTGCCTACCTTGAACTACAAGAGACCCAGTACTTC
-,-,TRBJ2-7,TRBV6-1,CASSEAGSSTYEQYF,TGTGCCAGCAGTGAAGCGGGCAGCTCTACCTACGAGCAGTACTTC
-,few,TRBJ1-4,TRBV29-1,CAALWSYEKLFF,TGCGCGGCCCTTTGGAGTTATGAAAAACTGTTTTTT
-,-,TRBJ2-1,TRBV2,CASSAGRDSYNEQFF,TGTGCCAGCAGTGCGGGCAGGGACTCCTACAATGAGCAGTTCTTC
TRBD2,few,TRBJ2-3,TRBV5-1,CASSPGGGHTQYF,TGCGCCAGCAGCCCGGGCGGGGGACATACGCAGTATTTT
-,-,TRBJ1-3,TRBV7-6,CASSLSASGNTIYF,TGTGCCAGCAGCTTATCAGCGTCTGGAAACACCATATATTTT
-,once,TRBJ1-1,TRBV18,CASSPLLRQMNTEAFF,TGTGCCAGCTCACCACTCCTGCGACAGATGAACACTGAAGCTTTCTTT
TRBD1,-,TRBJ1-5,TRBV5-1,CASSPTGGGGQPQHF,TGCGCCAGCAGCCCAACAGGGGGCGGTGGTCAGCCCCAGCATTTT
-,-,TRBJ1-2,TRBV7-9,CASSLGGGIYYGYTF,TGTGCCAGCAGCTTAGGAGGGGGTATCTACTATGGCTACACCTTC
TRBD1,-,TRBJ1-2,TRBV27,CASSLTGVGYGYTF,TGTGCCAGCAGTTTGACAGGGGTAGGATATGGCTACACCTTC
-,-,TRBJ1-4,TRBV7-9,CASSLVQIEKLFF,TGTGCCAGCAGCTTAGTGCAGATTGAAAAACTGTTTTTT
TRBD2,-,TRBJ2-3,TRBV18,CASSRSAGGQDTQYF,TGTGCCAGCTCACGTTCAGCGGGGGGGCAAGATACGCAGTATTTT
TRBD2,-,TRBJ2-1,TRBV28,CASNSLAWGYNEQFF,TGTGCCAGCAACTCACTAGCGTGGGGATACAATGAGCAGTTCTTC
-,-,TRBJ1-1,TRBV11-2,CASSSGRVNTEAFF,TGTGCCAGCAGCTCGGGGAGGGTGAACACTGAAGCTTTCTTT
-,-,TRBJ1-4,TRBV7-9,CASSWDINEKLFF,TGTGCCAGCAGCTGGGACATTAATGAAAAACTGTTTTTT
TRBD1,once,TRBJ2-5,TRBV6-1,CASGDRGETQYF,TGTGCCAGCGGGGACAGGGGAGAGACCCAGTACTTC
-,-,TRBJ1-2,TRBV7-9,CASSLLGTQNYGYTF,TGTGCCAGCAGCTTATTGGGGACACAAAACTATGGCTACACCTTC
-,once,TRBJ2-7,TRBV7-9,CASSLSHGSGAYEQYF,TGTGCCAGCAGCTTATCCCATGGGTCCGGGGCCTACGAGCAGTACTTC
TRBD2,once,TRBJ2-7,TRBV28,CASSGPGLAFGRSYEQYF,TGTGCCAGCAGTGGTCCGGGACTAGCGTTTGGCCGCTCCTACGAGCAGTACTTC
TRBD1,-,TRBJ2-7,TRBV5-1,CASSNRGRSYEQYF,TGCGCCAGCAGCAACAGGGGTAGGTCCTACGAGCAGTACTTC
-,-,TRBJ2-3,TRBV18,CASSPPFARPFFVTQYF,TGTGCCAGCTCACCCCCGTTCGCGCGGCCCTTCTTCGTTACGCAGTATTTT
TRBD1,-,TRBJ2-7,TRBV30,CAWSGQQGSEQYF,TGTGCCTGGAGTGGGCAACAGGGGAGCGAGCAGTACTTC
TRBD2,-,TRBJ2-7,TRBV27,CASSESAGTEQYF,TGTGCCAGCAGTGAATCAGCGGGGACCGAGCAGTACTTC
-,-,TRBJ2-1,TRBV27,CASSEWGLKSYNEQFF,TGTGCCAGCAGTGAGTGGGGCCTTAAGTCCTACAATGAGCAGTTCTTC
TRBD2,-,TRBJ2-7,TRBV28,CASSQSGGYPSYEQYF,TGTGCCAGCAGTCAGTCGGGGGGATATCCTTCCTACGAGCAGTACTTC
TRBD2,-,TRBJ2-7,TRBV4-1,CAGHSGGDEQYF,TGCGCCGGCCATAGCGGGGGAGACGAGCAGTACTTC
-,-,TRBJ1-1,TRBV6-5,CASSSGRGQDTEAFF,TGTGCCAGCAGCTCGGGGCGGGGGCAGGACACTGAAGCTTTCTTT
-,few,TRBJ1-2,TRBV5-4,CASSEDRSYGYTF,TGTGCCAGCAGCGAGGACAGATCTTATGGCTACACCTTC
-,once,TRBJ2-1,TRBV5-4,CASSDTLGSYNEQFF,TGTGCCAGCAGCGACACCCTTGGCTCCTACAATGAGCAGTTCTTC
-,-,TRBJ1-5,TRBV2,CASSEARGWSPQHF,TGTGCCAGCAGTGAAGCGCGGGGTTGGTCGCCCCAGCATTTT
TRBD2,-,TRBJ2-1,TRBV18,CASSSLPLAGGLAYNEQFF,TGTGCCAGCTCATCCCTCCCTCTAGCGGGGGGCTTGGCCTACAATGAGCAGTTCTTC
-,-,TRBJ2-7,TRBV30,CAWSVRAGRGVYEQYF,TGTGCCTGGAGTGTACGGGCGGGCAGGGGGGTCTACGAGCAGTACTTC
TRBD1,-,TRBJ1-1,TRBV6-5,CASSYSSWDRGTEAFF,TGTGCCAGCAGTTACTCGTCTTGGGACAGAGGCACTGAAGCTTTCTTT
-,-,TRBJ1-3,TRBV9,CASSVDRARGNTIYF,TGTGCCAGCAGCGTAGACAGGGCACGAGGAAACACCATATATTTT
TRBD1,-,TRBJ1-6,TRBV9,CASSPGQGGTSPLHF,TGTGCCAGCAGCCCGGGACAGGGGGGGACTTCACCCCTCCACTTT
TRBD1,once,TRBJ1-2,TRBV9,CASSYSGTGFYGYTF,TGTGCCAGCAGCTATTCCGGGACAGGATTCTATGGCTACACCTTC
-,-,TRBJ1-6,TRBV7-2,CASSPQGSSPLHF,TGTGCCAGCAGCCCCCAGGGTAGTTCACCCCTCCACTTT
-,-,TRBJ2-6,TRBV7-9,CSSSLLGANVLTF,TGTTCCAGCAGCTTACTTGGGGCCAACGTCCTGACTTTC
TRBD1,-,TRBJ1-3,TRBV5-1,CASSPAGGASSGNTIYF,TGCGCCAGCAGCCCCGCAGGGGGCGCGAGCTCTGGAAACACCATATATTTT
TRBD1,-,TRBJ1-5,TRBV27,CASSPWTGINQPQHF,TGTGCCAGCAGCCCCTGGACAGGAATCAATCAGCCCCAGCATTTT
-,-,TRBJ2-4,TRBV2,CASSYRDAVAGNIQYF,TGTGCCAGCAGTTACAGGGATGCGGTAGCCGGAAACATTCAGTACTTC
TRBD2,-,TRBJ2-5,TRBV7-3,CASSLLSSGGETQYF,TGTGCCAGCAGCTTATTGTCTAGCGGGGGGGAGACCCAGTACTTC
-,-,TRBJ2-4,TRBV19,CASSGGGRRSIQYF,TGTGCCAGCTCAGGAGGGGGCAGGAGAAGCATTCAGTACTTC
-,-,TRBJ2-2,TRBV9,CASSVVLGDTGELFF,TGTGCCAGCAGCGTGGTCCTCGGGGACACCGGGGAGCTGTTTTTT
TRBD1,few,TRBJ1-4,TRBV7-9,CASSFRGTGEKLFF,TGTGCCAGCAGCTTTCGAGGGACAGGAGAAAAACTGTTTTTT
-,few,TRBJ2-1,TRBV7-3,CASSLERYNEQFF,TGTGCCAGCAGCCTGGAGCGATACAATGAGCAGTTCTTC
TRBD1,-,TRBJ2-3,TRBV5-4,CASSLGAIPTGSDTQYF,TGTGCCAGCAGCTTGGGGGCAATTCCGACAGGGTCAGATACGCAGTATTTT
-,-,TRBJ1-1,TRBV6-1,CASRDPQGTEAFF,TGTGCCAGCAGAGATCCCCAGGGCACTGAAGCTTTCTTT